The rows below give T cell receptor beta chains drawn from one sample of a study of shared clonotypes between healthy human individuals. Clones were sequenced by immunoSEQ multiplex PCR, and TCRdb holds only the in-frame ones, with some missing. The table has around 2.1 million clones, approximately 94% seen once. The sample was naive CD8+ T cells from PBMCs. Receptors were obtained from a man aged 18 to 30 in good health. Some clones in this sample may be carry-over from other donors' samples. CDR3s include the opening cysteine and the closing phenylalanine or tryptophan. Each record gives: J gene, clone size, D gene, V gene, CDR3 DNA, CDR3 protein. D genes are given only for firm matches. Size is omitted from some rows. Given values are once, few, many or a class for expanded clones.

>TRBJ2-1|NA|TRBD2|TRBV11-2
TGTGCCAGCAGCTTAGTCTTCGGGAGGTCCCCCTCCTACAATGAGCAGTTCTTC
CASSLVFGRSPSYNEQFF
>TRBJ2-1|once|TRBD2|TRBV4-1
TGCGCCAGCAGCCGGCGGGAGGAAGCCTACAATGAGCAGTTCTTC
CASSRREEAYNEQFF
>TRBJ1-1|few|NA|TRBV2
TGTGCCAGCAGTGAAAATGGGGTTGAGACTGAAGCTTTCTTT
CASSENGVETEAFF
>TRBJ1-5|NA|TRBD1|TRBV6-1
TGTGCCAGCAGTGAAGAGGGAGACAGGGGATGGCAGCCCCAGCATTTT
CASSEEGDRGWQPQHF
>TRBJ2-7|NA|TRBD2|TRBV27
TGTGCCAGCAGCCCAAGTAGCGGGAGTCGATCCTACGAGCAGTACTTC
CASSPSSGSRSYEQYF
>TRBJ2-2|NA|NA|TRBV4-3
TGCGCCAGCAGCCAAGTCCACGACGTCAGGGAGGACACCGGGGAGCTGTTTTTT
CASSQVHDVREDTGELFF
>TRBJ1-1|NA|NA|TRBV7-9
TGTGCCAGCCTAGGGGGGCGGTTGGGCACTGAAGCTTTCTTT
CASLGGRLGTEAFF
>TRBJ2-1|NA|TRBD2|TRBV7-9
TGTGCCAGCAGCTCTACCAGCGGGACGGAATATGGTGAGCAGTTCTTC
CASSSTSGTEYGEQFF
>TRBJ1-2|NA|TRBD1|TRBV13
TGTGCCAGCAGCCAACTACAGGGGGATCTCTATGGCTACACCTTC
CASSQLQGDLYGYTF
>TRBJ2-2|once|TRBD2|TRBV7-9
TGTGCCAGCAGCTTAAACCTCGGACTAGCGGGAGGGCCTGGCGGGGAGCTGTTTTTT
CASSLNLGLAGGPGGELFF
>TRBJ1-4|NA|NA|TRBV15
TGTGCCACCAGCAGAGGAAGGATATCTGAAAAACTGTTTTTT
CATSRGRISEKLFF
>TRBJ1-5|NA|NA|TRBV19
TGTGCCAGTATGCAGGGAGGCAATCAGCCCCAGCATTTT
CASMQGGNQPQHF
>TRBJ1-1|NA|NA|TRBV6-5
TGTGCCAGCAGTTACTCAACAGGGACTGAAGCTTTCTTT
CASSYSTGTEAFF
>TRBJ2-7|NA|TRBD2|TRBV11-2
TGTGCCAGCAGCATCGGGACTAGCGGGATCGTCGAGCAGTACTTC
CASSIGTSGIVEQYF